Each of the 12 T cell receptor beta chains below was sequenced from the same sample in a study of identical twins. TCRdb re-called the 5' RACE reads through MiXCR, storing one row per CDR3 protein. Counted here are about 250,000 distinct CDR3 sequences, about 8.9% occurring once; the ten biggest clones make up approximately 3%. This sample also belongs to another study, concerning yellow fever vaccine responses in identical twins.

The sequenced sample was CD8+ T cells sorted from blood. These TCRs come from a woman aged 18-29 years in good health.

The V call is TRBV20-1, the J call TRBJ2-1; TRBD1 aligns across 8 bases. V lost 0 bases, J lost 2 bases, and 12 bases stayed unmatched. CDR1 DFQATT and CDR2 SNEGSKA come from the germline V gene (reference sequence). There are 18 residues in the CDR3. In DNA form, the CDR3 reads TGCAGTGCTAGAGATGGGGCAGGGGGCGGATGGGCCTACAATGAGCAGTTCTTC. As protein: CSARDGAGGGWAYNEQFF.

The sample holds a few counts of this clonotype. The CDR3 nucleotides are TGTGCCAGCAGCTTAGGGCCAGTAGCGGGGGGCGCAGATACGCAGTATTTT. Its protein product is CASSLGPVAGGADTQYF. The chain is built from TRBV7-2 and TRBJ2-3, with TRBD2 matching over 10 bases. The CDR3 has 17 residues. The V segment lost 1 base and the J segment 4 bases; nucleotides outside the gene matches: 8. Germline V gene sequence: CDR1 SGHTA, CDR2 FQGNSA.

The V call is TRBV29-1, the J call TRBJ2-2; D is possibly TRBD2 (6 bases). The V and J ends lost 6 bases and 2 bases respectively, with 13 bases between them. The CDR3 loop spans 14 amino acids. Germline values: CDR1 SQVTM, CDR2 ANQGSEA. The CDR3 reads CSVAPDYNTGELFF. As DNA, the CDR3 is TGCAGCGTAGCTCCGGACTATAACACCGGGGAGCTGTTTTTT.

This chain connects TRBV7-6 to TRBJ1-1, with a weak D call TRBD1 (6 bases). Germline lookup yields CDR1 SGHVS and CDR2 FNYEAQ. Trimming removed 4 bases from V and 8 bases from J, with 11 bases in between. This CDR3 has 12 residues. Here the CDR3 reads CASSSRTAEAFF. In DNA form, the CDR3 reads TGTGCCAGCAGCTCCCGGACAGCCGAAGCTTTCTTT. Full variable domain (missing parts from reference TRBV7-6 and TRBJ1-1): GAGVSQSPRYKVTKRGQDVALRCDPISGHVSLYWYRQALGQGPEFLTYFNYEAQQDKSGLPNDRFSAERPEGSISTLTIQRTEQRDSAMYRCASSSRTAEAFFGQGTRLTVV.

This clonotype was counted at least ten times. The chain uses TRBV5-1 and TRBJ2-3, with 9 bases fitting TRBD2. Germline loops: CDR1 SGHRS, CDR2 YFSETQ. V lost 4 bases and J lost 4; bases outside the gene matches: 16. The CDR3 is 18 residues long. The CDR3 region has the DNA TGCGCCAGCAGCCCACCTTGGGTCGCGGGGGGGCTTTCAGATACGCAGTATTTT. It specifies CASSPPWVAGGLSDTQYF.

The chain has TRBV29-1 and TRBJ2-1, with a possible D match to TRBD2 (5 bases). This CDR3 is 13 amino acids long. Trimming removed 6 bases from V and 10 bases from J, with 19 bases in between. The germline V gene encodes CDR1 SQVTM and CDR2 ANQGSEA. The chain's CDR3 is CSVHGVQSPEQFF. For the CDR3, the DNA is TGCAGCGTCCACGGGGTTCAGAGCCCGGAGCAGTTCTTC.

For the CDR3, the DNA is TGTGCCAGCAGCTCCCGACTAGCGGGAGAACACAATGAGCAGTTCTTC. Encoded protein: CASSSRLAGEHNEQFF. This chain links TRBV11-2 with TRBJ2-1, with 12 nucleotides matching TRBD2. The germline V gene encodes CDR1 SGHAT and CDR2 FQNNGV. Trimming took 4 bases from V and 5 from J; bases not matched to a gene: 6. The CDR3 is 16 amino acids.

This clonotype was detected a few times. The CDR3 here is CASSFIGTVYEQYF. CDR3 DNA sequence: TGTGCCAGCAGCTTTATCGGTACAGTCTACGAGCAGTACTTC. The chain links TRBV3-1 to TRBJ2-7; D is ambiguous. V was shortened by 5 bases and J by 3 bases, with 14 bases between the two germline ends. The CDR3 length is 14 residues. The germline V gene encodes CDR1 LGHDT and CDR2 YNNKEL (reference sequence).

This clonotype was observed many times. The chain joins TRBV10-3 to TRBJ2-1; TRBD2 aligns across 8 bases. Germline V lookup: CDR1 ENHRY, CDR2 SYGVKD. The V and J ends lost 11 bases and 8 bases, in that order; junction bases with no gene match: 14. This CDR3 comprises 14 residues. This CDR3 reads CASLSGAGRDEQFF. In DNA, the CDR3 is TGTGCCTCCTTAAGCGGGGCCGGGAGGGATGAGCAGTTCTTC.

V is TRBV11-2 and J is TRBJ2-2, with TRBD2 identical over 8 bases. V lost 0 bases and J lost 4; bases outside the gene matches: 7. In germline, CDR1 is SGHAT, CDR2 FQNNGV. The CDR3 has 17 residues. The CDR3, as DNA: TGTGCCAGCAGCTTAGATCGTACTAGCGGCCCCACCGGGGAGCTGTTTTTT. Translated, it gives CASSLDRTSGPTGELFF.

This clonotype came up a few times. The genes are TRBV7-3 and TRBJ2-7; TRBD1 might be the D (6 bases). The CDR3 spans 14 residues. Germline CDR1 SGHTA, CDR2 FQGTGA. V lost 0 bases, J lost 6 bases, and 12 bases lay in between. In DNA, the CDR3 is TGTGCCAGCAGCTTAACTGGAACAGGGTCCGAGCAGTACTTC. Translating it yields CASSLTGTGSEQYF.

This clonotype was seen more than once but under ten times. The rearrangement uses TRBV4-1 and TRBJ1-5; D uncertain. V was cut by 1 base and J by 0 bases, with 7 bases left in between. CDR1 MGHRA and CDR2 YSYEKL come from the germline V gene. The CDR3 runs to 15 residues. The CDR3 nucleotides read TGCGCCAGCAGCCAAGGCGGGTATAGCAATCAGCCCCAGCATTTT. Residues: CASSQGGYSNQPQHF.